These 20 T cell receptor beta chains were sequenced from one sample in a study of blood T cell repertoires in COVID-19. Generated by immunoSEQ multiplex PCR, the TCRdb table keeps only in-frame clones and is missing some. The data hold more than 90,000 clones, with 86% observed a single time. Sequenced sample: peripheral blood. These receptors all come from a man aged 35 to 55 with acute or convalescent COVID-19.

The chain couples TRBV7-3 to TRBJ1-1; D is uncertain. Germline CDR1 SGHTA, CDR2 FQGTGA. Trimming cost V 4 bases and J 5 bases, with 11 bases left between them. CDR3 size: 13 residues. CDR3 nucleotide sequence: TGTGCCAGCAGCTCCGGACGGGGAACTGAAGCTTTCTTT. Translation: CASSSGRGTEAFF.

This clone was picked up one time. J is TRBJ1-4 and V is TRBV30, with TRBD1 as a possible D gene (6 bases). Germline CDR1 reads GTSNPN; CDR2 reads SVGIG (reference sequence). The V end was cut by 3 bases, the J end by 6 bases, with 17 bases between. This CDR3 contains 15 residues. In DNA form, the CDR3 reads TGTGCCTGGAGGCACACAGGGCTTGGGTATGAAAAACTGTTTTTT. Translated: CAWRHTGLGYEKLFF.

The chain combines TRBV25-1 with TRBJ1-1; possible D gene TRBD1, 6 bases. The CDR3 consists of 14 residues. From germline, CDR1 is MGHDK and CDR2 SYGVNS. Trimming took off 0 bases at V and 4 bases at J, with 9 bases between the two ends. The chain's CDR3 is CASSEYGGGTEAFF. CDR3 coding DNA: TGTGCCAGCAGTGAATATGGGGGCGGCACTGAAGCTTTCTTT. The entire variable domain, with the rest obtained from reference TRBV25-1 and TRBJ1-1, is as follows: EADIYQTPRYLVIGTGKKITLECSQTMGHDKMYWYQQDPGMELHLIHYSYGVNSTEKGDLSSESTVSRIRTEHFPLTLESARPSHTSQYLCASSEYGGGTEAFFGQGTRLTVV.

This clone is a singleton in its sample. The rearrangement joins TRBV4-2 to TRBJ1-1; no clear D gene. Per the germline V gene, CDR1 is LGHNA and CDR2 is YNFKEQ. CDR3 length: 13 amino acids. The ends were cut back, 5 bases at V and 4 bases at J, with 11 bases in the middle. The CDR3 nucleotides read TGTGCCAGCAGCAGCTTGCGGGGCACTGAAGCTTTCTTT. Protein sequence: CASSSLRGTEAFF.

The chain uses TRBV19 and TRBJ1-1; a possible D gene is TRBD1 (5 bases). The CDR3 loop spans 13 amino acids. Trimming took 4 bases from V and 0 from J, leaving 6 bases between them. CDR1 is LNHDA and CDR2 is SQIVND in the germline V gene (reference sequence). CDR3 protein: CASSTTVNTEAFF. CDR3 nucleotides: TGTGCCAGTAGTACGACAGTGAACACTGAAGCTTTCTTT.

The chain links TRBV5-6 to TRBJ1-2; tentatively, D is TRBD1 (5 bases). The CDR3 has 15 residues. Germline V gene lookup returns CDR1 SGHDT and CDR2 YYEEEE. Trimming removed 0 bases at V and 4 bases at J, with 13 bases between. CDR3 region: CASSLVGSGLYGYTF. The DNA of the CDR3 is TGTGCCAGCAGCTTGGTCGGGTCAGGGCTCTATGGCTACACCTTC.

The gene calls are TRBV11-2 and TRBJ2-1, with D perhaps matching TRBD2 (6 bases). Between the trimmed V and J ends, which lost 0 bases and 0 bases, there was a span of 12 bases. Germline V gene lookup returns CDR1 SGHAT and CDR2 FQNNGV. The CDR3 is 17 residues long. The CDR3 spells CASSLEGTLSSYNEQFF. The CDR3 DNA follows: TGTGCCAGCAGCTTAGAAGGGACTTTGAGCTCCTACAATGAGCAGTTCTTC.

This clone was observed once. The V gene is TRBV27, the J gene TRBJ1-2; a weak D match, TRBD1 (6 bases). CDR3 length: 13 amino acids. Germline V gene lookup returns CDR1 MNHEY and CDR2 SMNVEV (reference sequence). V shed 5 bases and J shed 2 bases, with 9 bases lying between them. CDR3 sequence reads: CASSTGFNYGYTF. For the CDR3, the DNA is TGTGCCAGCAGTACAGGGTTCAACTATGGCTACACCTTC.

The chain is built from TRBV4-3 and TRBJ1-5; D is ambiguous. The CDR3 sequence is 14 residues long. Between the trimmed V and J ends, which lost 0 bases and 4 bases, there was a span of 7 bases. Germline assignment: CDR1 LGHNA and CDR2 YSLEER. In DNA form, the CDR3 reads TGCGCCAGCAGCCAAGACCCTTTTAATCAGCCCCAGCATTTT. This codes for CASSQDPFNQPQHF.

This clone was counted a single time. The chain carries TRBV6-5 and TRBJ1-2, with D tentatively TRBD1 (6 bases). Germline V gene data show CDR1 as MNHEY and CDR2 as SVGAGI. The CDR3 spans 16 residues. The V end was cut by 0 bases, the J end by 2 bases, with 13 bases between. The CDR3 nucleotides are TGTGCCAGCAGTTACTCGACGGGGACATCCAACTATGGCTACACCTTC. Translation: CASSYSTGTSNYGYTF.

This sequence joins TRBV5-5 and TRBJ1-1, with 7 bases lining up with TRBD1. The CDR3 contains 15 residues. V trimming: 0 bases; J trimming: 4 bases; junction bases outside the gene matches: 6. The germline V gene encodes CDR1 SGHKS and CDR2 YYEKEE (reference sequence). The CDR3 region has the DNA TGTGCCAGCAGCTTGGCCCTGACAGGGACCACTGAAGCTTTCTTT. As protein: CASSLALTGTTEAFF.

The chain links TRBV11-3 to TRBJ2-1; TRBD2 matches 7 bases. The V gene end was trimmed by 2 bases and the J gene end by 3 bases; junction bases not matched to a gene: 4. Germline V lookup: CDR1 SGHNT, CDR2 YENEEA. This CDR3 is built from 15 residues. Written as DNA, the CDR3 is TGTGCCAGCAGCTTATCTAGCGGAAGCTACAATGAGCAGTTCTTC. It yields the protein CASSLSSGSYNEQFF.

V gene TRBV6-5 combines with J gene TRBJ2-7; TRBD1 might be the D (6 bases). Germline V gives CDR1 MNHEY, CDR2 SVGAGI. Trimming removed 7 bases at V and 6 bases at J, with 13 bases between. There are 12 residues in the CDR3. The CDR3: CASTTTGFEQYF. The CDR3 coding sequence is TGTGCCAGCACCACGACAGGTTTCGAGCAGTACTTC.

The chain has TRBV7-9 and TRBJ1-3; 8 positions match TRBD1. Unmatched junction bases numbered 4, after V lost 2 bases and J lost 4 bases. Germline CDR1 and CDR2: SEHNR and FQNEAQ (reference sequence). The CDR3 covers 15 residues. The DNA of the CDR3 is TGTGCCAGCAGCTTATATGCAGGGGGCGGAAACACCATATATTTT. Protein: CASSLYAGGGNTIYF.

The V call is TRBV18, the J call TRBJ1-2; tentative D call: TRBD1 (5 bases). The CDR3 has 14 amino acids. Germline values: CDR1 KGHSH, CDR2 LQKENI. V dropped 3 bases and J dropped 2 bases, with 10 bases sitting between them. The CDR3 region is CASSPGHPNYGYTF. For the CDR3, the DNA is TGTGCCAGCTCACCTGGACACCCGAACTATGGCTACACCTTC.

CDR3 protein: CASSSLPDRTNSPLHF. The CDR3 region has the DNA TGTGCCAGCAGCTCGCTTCCGGACAGGACGAATTCACCCCTCCACTTT. The chain links TRBV5-6 to TRBJ1-6; 7 nucleotides agree with TRBD1. V lost 3 bases to trimming and J lost 7 bases; unmatched junction nucleotides: 10. CDR1 is SGHDT, CDR2 YYEEEE, per germline. This CDR3 comprises 16 residues.

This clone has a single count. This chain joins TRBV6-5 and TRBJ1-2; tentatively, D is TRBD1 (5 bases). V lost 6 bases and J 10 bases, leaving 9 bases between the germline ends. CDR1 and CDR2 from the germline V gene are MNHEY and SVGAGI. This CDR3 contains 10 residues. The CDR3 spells CASRLRDYTF. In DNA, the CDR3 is TGTGCCAGCAGGCTCAGGGACTACACCTTC.

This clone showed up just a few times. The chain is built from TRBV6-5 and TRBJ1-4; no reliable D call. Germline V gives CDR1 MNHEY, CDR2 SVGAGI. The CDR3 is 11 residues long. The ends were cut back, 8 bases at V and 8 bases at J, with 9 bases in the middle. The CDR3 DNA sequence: TGTGCCAGCGAGGTGTCGGAAAAACTGTTTTTT. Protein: CASEVSEKLFF.

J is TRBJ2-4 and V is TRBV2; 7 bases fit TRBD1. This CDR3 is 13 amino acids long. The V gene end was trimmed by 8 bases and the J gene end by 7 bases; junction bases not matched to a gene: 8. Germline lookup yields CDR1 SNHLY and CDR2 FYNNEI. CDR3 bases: TGTGCCAGCGACTACGACAGGGATAACATTCAGTACTTC. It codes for CASDYDRDNIQYF.

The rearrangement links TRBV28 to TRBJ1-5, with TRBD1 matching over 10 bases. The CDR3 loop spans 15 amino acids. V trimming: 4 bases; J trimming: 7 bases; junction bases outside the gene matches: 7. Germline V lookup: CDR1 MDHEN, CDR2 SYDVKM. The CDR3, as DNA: TGTGCCAGCAGTTCTCCCGGGACAGGGGAGCAGCCCCAGCATTTT. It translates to CASSSPGTGEQPQHF.